The 21 T cell receptor beta chains in this list originate from one sample, sequenced in a study of blood T cell repertoires in COVID-19. The repertoire was sequenced with immunoSEQ multiplex PCR; TCRdb's copy has only in-frame clones and lacks some. The repertoire consists of 200,000 or so clones, with 65% to 85% occurring once and the leading ten covering 17%. Sequencing was done on a sample of peripheral blood. All receptors come from a man between 60 and 75 years old with active or convalescent COVID-19.

J is TRBJ1-5 and V is TRBV7-2; the D gene is possibly TRBD1 (6 bases). From germline, CDR1 is SGHTA and CDR2 FQGNSA. This CDR3 has 13 amino acids. Trimming removed 5 bases from V and 7 bases from J, with 12 bases in between. The CDR3 loop is CASSQGHFQPQHF. CDR3 bases: TGTGCCAGCAGCCAGGGACATTTCCAGCCCCAGCATTTT.

The rearrangement joins TRBV2 to TRBJ1-1; TRBD1 matches 7 bases. This CDR3 comprises 13 residues. With V trimmed by 6 bases and J by 4 bases, 5 bases remained unmatched. Germline values: CDR1 SNHLY, CDR2 FYNNEI. The CDR3 spells CASRGDSPTEAFF. CDR3 DNA sequence: TGTGCCAGCAGGGGGGACAGTCCCACTGAAGCTTTCTTT.

This clone was seen just once. The chain joins TRBV7-2 to TRBJ2-7; 7 bases line up with TRBD2. CDR1 and CDR2 (germline): SGHTA, FQGNSA. The CDR3 consists of 18 residues. With V trimmed by 2 bases and J by 3 bases, 16 bases remained unmatched. The CDR3 here is CASSLLRGGGAVYYEQYF. CDR3 nucleotides: TGTGCCAGCAGCTTACTCCGTGGGGGGGGAGCCGTTTACTACGAGCAGTACTTC.

This chain connects TRBV10-3 to TRBJ2-4; D is possibly TRBD2 (5 bases). Germline CDR1 and CDR2: ENHRY and SYGVKD. The CDR3 runs 20 residues. The germline V and J ends were trimmed by 1 base and 0 bases, with 22 bases remaining between them. CDR3 in amino acids: CAISELKVERAALAKNIQYF. CDR3 sequence (DNA): TGTGCCATCAGTGAGTTGAAGGTAGAGAGGGCAGCCCTAGCCAAAAACATTCAGTACTTC.

This chain joins TRBV7-6 and TRBJ2-3; TRBD1 aligns across 8 bases. V lost 5 bases and J lost 4; bases outside the gene matches: 11. CDR3 length equals 16 residues. Germline V gene data show CDR1 as SGHVS and CDR2 as FNYEAQ. This CDR3 is CASSQGAGTPPDTQYF. The CDR3 DNA reads TGTGCCAGCAGCCAGGGGGCGGGAACCCCCCCAGATACGCAGTATTTT.

The rearrangement uses TRBV5-6 and TRBJ2-7, with a possible D match to TRBD2 (6 bases). The CDR3 runs 15 residues. V dropped 6 bases and J dropped 4 bases, with 20 bases sitting between them. The V gene's germline CDR1 is SGHDT and CDR2 YYEEEE. The CDR3 loop is CASTFGSGSFYEQYF. The DNA of the CDR3 is TGTGCCAGCACCTTCGGGAGCGGATCCTTTTACGAGCAGTACTTC.

The chain combines TRBV24-1 with TRBJ2-1; 10 bases agree with TRBD2. J was trimmed by 10 bases and V by 4 bases; bases with no gene match: 6. The CDR3 extends over 14 amino acids. Germline values: CDR1 KGHDR, CDR2 SFDVKD. For the CDR3, the DNA is TGTGCCACCAGTGAGCCAGCGGGAGGGAGGGAGCAGTTCTTC. This translates into CATSEPAGGREQFF.

The chain employs TRBV15 and TRBJ1-4; the match to TRBD1 covers 7 bases. With V trimmed by 1 base and J by 8 bases, 4 bases remained unmatched. This CDR3 contains 14 residues. In germline, CDR1 is LNHNV, CDR2 YYDKDF (reference sequence). The chain's CDR3 is CATSRGQGREKLFF. The CDR3 DNA reads as TGTGCCACCAGCAGAGGACAGGGCCGGGAAAAACTGTTTTTT. Complete variable domain (other parts from reference TRBV15 and TRBJ1-4): DAMVIQNPRYQVTQFGKPVTLSCSQTLNHNVMYWYQQKSSQAPKLLFHYYDKDFNNEADTPDNFQSRRPNTSFCFLDIRSPGLGDTAMYLCATSRGQGREKLFFGSGTQLSVL.

The count of this clone is one. J is TRBJ2-1 and V is TRBV10-3, with 7 bases that match TRBD2. CDR1 is ENHRY and CDR2 is SYGVKD in the germline V gene. This CDR3 contains 17 residues. Germline trimming cut 6 bases from V and 4 bases from J; bases unmatched to any gene: 15. The CDR3 region is CAIRVGGRSGKYNEQFF. CDR3 sequence (DNA): TGTGCCATCAGGGTGGGGGGAAGAAGCGGGAAGTACAATGAGCAGTTCTTC.

This clone was counted between two and nine times. CDR3 sequence: CASSPQGTRNQPQHF. The CDR3 nucleotides read TGTGCCAGCAGCCCACAGGGGACGCGCAATCAGCCCCAGCATTTT. The rearrangement joins TRBV28 to TRBJ1-5, with 7 bases fitting TRBD1. Germline-derived CDR1 and CDR2 are MDHEN and SYDVKM. The length of the CDR3 is 15 residues. V shed 6 bases and J 2 bases; nucleotides not matched to a gene: 7.

The chain employs TRBV28 and TRBJ2-5; D perhaps matches TRBD1 (6 bases). The CDR3 has 15 residues. Between the trimmed V and J ends, which lost 5 bases and 3 bases, there was a span of 16 bases. Per germline, CDR1 MDHEN and CDR2 SYDVKM. The CDR3 sequence is CASSTLPGQKETQYF. As DNA, the CDR3 is TGTGCCAGCAGTACCCTACCGGGACAAAAAGAGACCCAGTACTTC.

In DNA form, the CDR3 reads TGTGCCAGCAGCGAAAGGGGTAGCCCCTCCTACGAGCAGTACTTC. Translated: CASSERGSPSYEQYF. The chain couples TRBV5-8 to TRBJ2-7; D may be TRBD1 (5 bases). V gave up 4 bases and J gave up 0 bases, with 14 bases separating them. The CDR3 length is 15 residues. Looked up from germline, CDR1 is SGHTS and CDR2 is YDEGEE.

The genes are TRBV27 and TRBJ1-1; D is uncertain. V was pared by 6 bases and J by 2 bases, with 16 bases between. The CDR3 is 15 residues long. Germline CDR1 MNHEY, CDR2 SMNVEV (reference sequence). CDR3 in amino acids: CASSGVGSPNTEAFF. The CDR3 DNA reads TGTGCCAGCAGCGGGGTTGGGTCTCCTAACACTGAAGCTTTCTTT.

The chain recombines TRBV3-1 (or the pseudogene TRBV3-2) with TRBJ2-4; 8 bases fit TRBD2. Trimming took 6 bases from V and 8 from J; bases not matched to a gene: 9. The CDR3 is made up of 14 amino acids. Germline V gene data show CDR1 as LGHDT and CDR2 as YNNKEL (reference sequence). CDR3 sequence reads: CASSTGTRGYIQYF. The CDR3, as DNA: TGTGCCAGCAGTACCGGGACTAGGGGGTACATTCAGTACTTC.

The V and J genes are TRBV30 and TRBJ1-1; a possible D gene is TRBD1 (5 bases). The V gene's germline CDR1 is GTSNPN and CDR2 SVGIG (reference sequence). This CDR3 is 12 amino acids long. Trimming removed 1 base from V and 4 bases from J, with 7 bases in between. In nucleotides, the CDR3 is TGTGCCTGGAGTGCGCAGGGCACTGAAGCTTTCTTT. Translated: CAWSAQGTEAFF. The full variable domain, in which reference TRBV30 and TRBJ1-1 provide the parts outside the CDR3, is SQTIHQWPATLVQPVGSPLSLECTVEGTSNPNLYWYRQAAGRGLQLLFYSVGIGQISSEVPQNLSASRPQDRQFILSSKKLLLSDSGFYLCAWSAQGTEAFFGQGTRLTVV.

This clone was seen more than once but under ten times. The chain employs TRBV2 and TRBJ1-5; 8 bases are a match to TRBD1. V was clipped by 7 bases and J by 5 bases; unmatched bases: 10. Germline CDR1 SNHLY, CDR2 FYNNEI. The CDR3 spans 15 residues. This CDR3 reads CASILDRALDQPQHF. DNA of the CDR3: TGTGCCAGCATATTGGACAGGGCTTTGGATCAGCCCCAGCATTTT.

V and J are TRBV19 and TRBJ1-5; 7 bases agree with TRBD1. CDR1 is LNHDA, CDR2 SQIVND, per germline (reference sequence). Trimming removed 5 bases from V and 7 bases from J; junction bases left unmatched: 14. CDR3 size: 16 residues. CDR3 sequence reads: CASSVVEGAGRQPQHF. CDR3 bases: TGTGCCAGTAGTGTTGTGGAGGGGGCGGGGAGGCAGCCCCAGCATTTT.

The chain's CDR3 is CASSLMTGDRLFF. The CDR3 DNA reads TGTGCCAGCAGCCTTATGACAGGGGATAGACTGTTTTTT. The genes are TRBV7-2 and TRBJ1-4; 8 bases map to TRBD1. The trim removed 5 bases at V and 13 bases at J, leaving 9 bases unmatched. The CDR3 is 13 amino acids. Germline V gene lookup returns CDR1 SGHTA and CDR2 FQGNSA.

The gene calls are TRBV7-9 and TRBJ2-7; 7 bases line up with TRBD1. CDR1 is SEHNR and CDR2 is FQNEAQ in the germline V gene (reference sequence). V shed 1 base, J shed 6 bases, and the junction held 15 bases outside the gene matches. The CDR3 loop spans 17 amino acids. This CDR3 reads CASSLDLTGRSTSEQYF. The CDR3 coding sequence is TGTGCCAGCAGCTTAGATCTGACAGGGCGCTCGACATCCGAGCAGTACTTC.

Here the CDR3 reads CASRLDQVAGELFF. The CDR3 DNA reads as TGTGCAAGTCGCTTAGACCAGGTCGCCGGGGAGCTGTTTTTT. This chain links TRBV12-2 with TRBJ2-2; the table gives TRBD1 as D, unverified against the DNA. TRBV12-2 is listed as a pseudogene. This CDR3 region has 14 residues.

V is TRBV9 and J is TRBJ1-1, with D perhaps matching TRBD1 (6 bases). Trimming shortened V by 4 bases and J by 5 bases, and 18 bases separated the two germline ends. The CDR3 is made up of 15 amino acids. Germline V gene sequence: CDR1 SGDLS, CDR2 YYNGEE. In DNA form, the CDR3 reads TGTGCCAGCAGCCCGCGGGGGGCACAGGCAACTGAAGCTTTCTTT. This sequence encodes CASSPRGAQATEAFF.